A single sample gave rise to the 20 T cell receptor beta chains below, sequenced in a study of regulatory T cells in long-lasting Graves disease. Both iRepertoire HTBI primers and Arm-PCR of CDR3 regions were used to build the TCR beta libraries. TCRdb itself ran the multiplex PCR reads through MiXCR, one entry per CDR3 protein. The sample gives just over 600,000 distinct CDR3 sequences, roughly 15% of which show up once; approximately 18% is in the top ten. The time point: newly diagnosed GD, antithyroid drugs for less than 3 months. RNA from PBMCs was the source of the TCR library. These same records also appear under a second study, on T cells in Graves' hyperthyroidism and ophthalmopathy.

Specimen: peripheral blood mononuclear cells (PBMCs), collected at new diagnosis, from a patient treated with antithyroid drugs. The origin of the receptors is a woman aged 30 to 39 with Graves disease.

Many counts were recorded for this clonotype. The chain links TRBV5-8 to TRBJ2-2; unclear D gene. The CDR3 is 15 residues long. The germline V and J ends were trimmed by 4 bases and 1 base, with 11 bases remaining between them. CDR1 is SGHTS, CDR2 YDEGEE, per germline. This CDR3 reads CASSPRWRNTGELFF. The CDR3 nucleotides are TGTGCCAGCAGCCCTCGATGGAGGAACACCGGGGAGCTGTTTTTT.

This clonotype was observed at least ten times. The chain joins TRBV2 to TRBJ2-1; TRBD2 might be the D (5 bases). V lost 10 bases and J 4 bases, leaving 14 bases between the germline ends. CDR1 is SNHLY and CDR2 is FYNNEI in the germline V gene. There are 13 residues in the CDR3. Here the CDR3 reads CATKPGSYNEQFF. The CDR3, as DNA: TGTGCCACTAAGCCGGGGAGTTACAATGAGCAGTTCTTC.

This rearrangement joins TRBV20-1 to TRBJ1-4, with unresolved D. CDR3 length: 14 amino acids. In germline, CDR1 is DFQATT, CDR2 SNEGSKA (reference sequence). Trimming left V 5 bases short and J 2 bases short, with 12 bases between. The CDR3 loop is CSARTRPTNEKLFF. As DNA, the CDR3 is TGCAGTGCTCGAACCAGGCCTACTAATGAAAAACTGTTTTTT.

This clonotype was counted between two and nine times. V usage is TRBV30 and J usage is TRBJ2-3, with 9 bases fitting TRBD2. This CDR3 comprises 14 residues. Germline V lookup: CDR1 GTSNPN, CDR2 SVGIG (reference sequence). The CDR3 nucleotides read TGTGCATCCTCCCTAGCGGGAAGAGAAGATACGCAGTATTTT. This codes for CASSLAGREDTQYF.

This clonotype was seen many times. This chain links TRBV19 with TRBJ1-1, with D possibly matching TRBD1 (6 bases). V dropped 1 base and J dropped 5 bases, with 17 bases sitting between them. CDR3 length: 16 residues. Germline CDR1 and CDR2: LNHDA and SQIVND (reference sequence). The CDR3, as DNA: TGTGCCAGTAGTATAGGGGGCGGCAGGGGAGGAACTGAAGCTTTCTTT. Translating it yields CASSIGGGRGGTEAFF.

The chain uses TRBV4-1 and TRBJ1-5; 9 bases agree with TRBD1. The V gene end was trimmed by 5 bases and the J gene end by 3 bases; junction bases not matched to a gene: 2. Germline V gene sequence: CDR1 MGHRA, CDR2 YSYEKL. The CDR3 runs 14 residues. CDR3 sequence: CASSSQGANQPQHF. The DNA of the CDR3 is TGCGCCAGCAGCTCACAGGGGGCCAATCAGCCCCAGCATTTT.

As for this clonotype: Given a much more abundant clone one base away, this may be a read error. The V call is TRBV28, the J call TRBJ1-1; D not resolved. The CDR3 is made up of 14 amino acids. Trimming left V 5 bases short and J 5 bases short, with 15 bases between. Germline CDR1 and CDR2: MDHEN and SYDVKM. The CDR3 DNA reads TGTGCCAGCAGTCTTTATGAGCCTCGGACTGAAGCTTTCTTT. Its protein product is CASSLYEPRTEAFF.

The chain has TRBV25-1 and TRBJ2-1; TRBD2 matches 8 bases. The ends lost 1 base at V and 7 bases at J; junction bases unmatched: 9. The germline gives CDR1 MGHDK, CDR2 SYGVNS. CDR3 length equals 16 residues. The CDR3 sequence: CASSELTGLVQNEQFF. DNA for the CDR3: TGTGCCAGCAGTGAATTAACGGGACTAGTTCAAAATGAGCAGTTCTTC.

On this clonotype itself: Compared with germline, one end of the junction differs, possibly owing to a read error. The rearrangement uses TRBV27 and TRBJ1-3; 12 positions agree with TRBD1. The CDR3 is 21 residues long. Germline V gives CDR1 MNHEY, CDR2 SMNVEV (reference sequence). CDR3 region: CASSLLPPGQGASSSGNTIYF. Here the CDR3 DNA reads TGTGCCAGCAGTCTACTCCCTCCGGGACAGGGGGCATCTTCTTCTGGGAACACCATATATTTT.

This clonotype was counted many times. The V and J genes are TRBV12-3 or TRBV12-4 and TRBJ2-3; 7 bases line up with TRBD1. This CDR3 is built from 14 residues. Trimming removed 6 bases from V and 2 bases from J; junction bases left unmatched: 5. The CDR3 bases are TGTGCCAGCAGCTCCGGGACAGCCACAGATACGCAGTATTTT. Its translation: CASSSGTATDTQYF.

CDR3 nucleotide sequence: TGTGCCAGCAGTAAAGGACAGGGTGGCGATGAGCAGTTCTTC. It specifies CASSKGQGGDEQFF. The chain employs TRBV6-1 and TRBJ2-1; 8 bases are shared with TRBD1. The trim removed 5 bases at V and 8 bases at J, leaving 8 bases unmatched. The CDR3 contains 14 residues. Germline loops: CDR1 MNHNS, CDR2 SASEGT.

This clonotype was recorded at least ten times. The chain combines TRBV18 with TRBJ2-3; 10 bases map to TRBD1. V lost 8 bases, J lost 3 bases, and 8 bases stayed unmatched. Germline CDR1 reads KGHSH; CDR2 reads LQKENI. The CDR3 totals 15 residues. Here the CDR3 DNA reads TGTGCCAGCAGTCCCGGGACAGGGGCGACAGATACGCAGTATTTT. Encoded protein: CASSPGTGATDTQYF.

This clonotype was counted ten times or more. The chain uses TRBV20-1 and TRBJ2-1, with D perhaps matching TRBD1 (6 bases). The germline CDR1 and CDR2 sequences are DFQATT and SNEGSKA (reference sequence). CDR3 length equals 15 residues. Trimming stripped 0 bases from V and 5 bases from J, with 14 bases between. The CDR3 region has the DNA TGCAGTGCTAGAGATCCTGGACAGATAAACAATGAGCAGTTCTTC. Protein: CSARDPGQINNEQFF.

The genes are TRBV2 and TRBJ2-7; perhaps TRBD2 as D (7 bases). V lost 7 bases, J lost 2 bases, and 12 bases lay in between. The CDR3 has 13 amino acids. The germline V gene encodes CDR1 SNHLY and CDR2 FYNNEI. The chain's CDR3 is CASKGRGAYEQYF. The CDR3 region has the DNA TGTGCCAGCAAGGGGAGGGGGGCCTACGAGCAGTACTTC. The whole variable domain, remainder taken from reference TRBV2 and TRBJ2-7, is EPEVTQTPSHQVTQMGQEVILRCVPISNHLYFYWYRQILGQKVEFLVSFYNNEISEKSEIFDDQFSVERPDGSNFTLKIRSTKLEDSAMYFCASKGRGAYEQYFGPGTRLTVT.

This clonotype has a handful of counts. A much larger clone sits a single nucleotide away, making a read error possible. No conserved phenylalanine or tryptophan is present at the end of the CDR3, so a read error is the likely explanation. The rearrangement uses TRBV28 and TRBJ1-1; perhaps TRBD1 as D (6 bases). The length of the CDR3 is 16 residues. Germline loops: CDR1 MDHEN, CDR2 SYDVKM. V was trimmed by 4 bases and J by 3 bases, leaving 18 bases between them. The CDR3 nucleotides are TGTGCCAGCAGTTCAGGGGCGGCTTCGGGTGACACTGAAGCTTTCTGT. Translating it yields CASSSGAASGDTEAFC.

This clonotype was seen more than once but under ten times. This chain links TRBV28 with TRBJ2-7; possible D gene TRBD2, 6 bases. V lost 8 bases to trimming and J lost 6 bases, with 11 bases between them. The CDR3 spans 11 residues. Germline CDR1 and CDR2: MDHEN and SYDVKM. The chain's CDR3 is CASGGFGEQYF. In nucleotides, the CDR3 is TGTGCCAGCGGGGGGTTCGGCGAGCAGTACTTC.

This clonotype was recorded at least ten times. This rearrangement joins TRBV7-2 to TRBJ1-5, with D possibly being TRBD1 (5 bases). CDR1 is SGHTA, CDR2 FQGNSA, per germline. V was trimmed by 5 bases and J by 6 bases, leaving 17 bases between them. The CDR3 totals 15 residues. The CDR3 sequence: CASSPLRGSGQPQHF. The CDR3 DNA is TGTGCCAGCAGCCCCCTGAGGGGTTCCGGTCAGCCCCAGCATTTT.

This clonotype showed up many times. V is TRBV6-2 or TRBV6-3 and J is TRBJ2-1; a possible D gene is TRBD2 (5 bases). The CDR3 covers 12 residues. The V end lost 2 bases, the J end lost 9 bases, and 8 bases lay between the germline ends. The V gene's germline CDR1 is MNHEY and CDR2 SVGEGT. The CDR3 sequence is CASSYLRGEQFF. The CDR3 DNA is TGTGCCAGCAGTTACCTACGGGGTGAGCAGTTCTTC.

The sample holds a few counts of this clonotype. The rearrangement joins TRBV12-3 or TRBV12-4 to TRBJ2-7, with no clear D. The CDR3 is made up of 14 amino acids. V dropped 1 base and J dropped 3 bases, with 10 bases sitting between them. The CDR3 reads CASSLEAGFYEQYF. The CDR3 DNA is TGTGCCAGCAGTTTAGAGGCAGGCTTCTACGAGCAGTACTTC.

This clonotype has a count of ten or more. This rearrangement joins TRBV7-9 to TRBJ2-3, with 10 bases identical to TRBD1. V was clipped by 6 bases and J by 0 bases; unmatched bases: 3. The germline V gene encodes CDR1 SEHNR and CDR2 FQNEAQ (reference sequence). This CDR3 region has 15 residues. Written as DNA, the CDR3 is TGTGCCAGCAGGACAGGGGGCGTTAGCACAGATACGCAGTATTTT. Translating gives CASRTGGVSTDTQYF.